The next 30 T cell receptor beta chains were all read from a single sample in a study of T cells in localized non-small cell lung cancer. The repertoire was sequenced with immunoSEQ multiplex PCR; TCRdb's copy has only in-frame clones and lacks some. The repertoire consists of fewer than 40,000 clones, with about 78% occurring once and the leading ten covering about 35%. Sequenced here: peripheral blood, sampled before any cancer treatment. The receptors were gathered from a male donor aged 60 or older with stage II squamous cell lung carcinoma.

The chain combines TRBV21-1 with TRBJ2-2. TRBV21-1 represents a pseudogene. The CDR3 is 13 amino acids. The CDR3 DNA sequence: TGTGCCAGGGGGACGGGGAACACCGGGGAGCTGTTTTTT. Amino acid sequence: CARGTGNTGELFF.

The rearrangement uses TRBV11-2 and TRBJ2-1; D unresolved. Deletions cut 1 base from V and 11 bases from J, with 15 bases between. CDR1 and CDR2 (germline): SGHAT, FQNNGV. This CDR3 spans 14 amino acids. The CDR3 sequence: CASSLGPGYRKQFF. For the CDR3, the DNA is TGTGCCAGCAGCTTAGGCCCCGGATATCGTAAGCAGTTCTTC.

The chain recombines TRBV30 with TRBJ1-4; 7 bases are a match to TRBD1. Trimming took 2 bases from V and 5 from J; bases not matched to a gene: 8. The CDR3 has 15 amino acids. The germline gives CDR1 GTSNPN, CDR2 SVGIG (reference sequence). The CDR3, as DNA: TGTGCCTGGAGTCTTAACAGGGGTCCCAATGAAAAACTGTTTTTT. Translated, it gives CAWSLNRGPNEKLFF. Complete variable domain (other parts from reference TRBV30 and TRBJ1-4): SQTIHQWPATLVQPVGSPLSLECTVEGTSNPNLYWYRQAAGRGLQLLFYSVGIGQISSEVPQNLSASRPQDRQFILSSKKLLLSDSGFYLCAWSLNRGPNEKLFFGSGTQLSVL.

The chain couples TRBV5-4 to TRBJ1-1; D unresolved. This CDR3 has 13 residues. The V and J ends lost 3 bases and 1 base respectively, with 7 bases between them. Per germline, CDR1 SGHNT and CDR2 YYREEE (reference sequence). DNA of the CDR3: TGTGCCAGCAGCTCCCGGGGGAACACTGAAGCTTTCTTT. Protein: CASSSRGNTEAFF.

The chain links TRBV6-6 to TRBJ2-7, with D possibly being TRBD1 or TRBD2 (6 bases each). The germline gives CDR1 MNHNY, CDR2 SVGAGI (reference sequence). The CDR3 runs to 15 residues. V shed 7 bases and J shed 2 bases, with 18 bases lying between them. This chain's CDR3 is CASTKGGLYTYEQYF. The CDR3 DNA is TGTGCCAGCACCAAAGGGGGGCTCTATACCTACGAGCAGTACTTC.

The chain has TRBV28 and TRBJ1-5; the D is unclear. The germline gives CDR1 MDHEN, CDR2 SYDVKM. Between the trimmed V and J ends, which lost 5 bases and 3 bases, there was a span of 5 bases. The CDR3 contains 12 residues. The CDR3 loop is CASSTLNQPQHF. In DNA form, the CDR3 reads TGTGCCAGCAGTACCCTCAATCAGCCCCAGCATTTT.

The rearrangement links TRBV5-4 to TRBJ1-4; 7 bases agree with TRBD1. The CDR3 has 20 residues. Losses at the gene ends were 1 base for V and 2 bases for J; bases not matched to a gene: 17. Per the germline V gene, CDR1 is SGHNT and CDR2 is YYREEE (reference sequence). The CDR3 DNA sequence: TGTGCCAGCAGCTTGAGGCTGACAGGGATGAGTAGGGCGACTAATGAAAAACTGTTTTTT. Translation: CASSLRLTGMSRATNEKLFF.

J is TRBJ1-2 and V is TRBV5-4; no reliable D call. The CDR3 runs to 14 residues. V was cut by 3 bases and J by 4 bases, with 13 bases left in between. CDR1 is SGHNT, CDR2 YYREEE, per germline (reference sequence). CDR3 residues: CASSSPGRSYGYTF. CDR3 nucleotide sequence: TGTGCCAGCAGCTCGCCGGGTCGAAGCTATGGCTACACCTTC. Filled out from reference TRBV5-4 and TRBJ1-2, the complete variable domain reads ETGVTQSPTHLIKTRGQQVTLRCSSQSGHNTVSWYQQALGQGPQFIFQYYREEENGRGNFPPRFSGLQFPNYSSELNVNALELDDSALYLCASSSPGRSYGYTFGSGTRLTVV.

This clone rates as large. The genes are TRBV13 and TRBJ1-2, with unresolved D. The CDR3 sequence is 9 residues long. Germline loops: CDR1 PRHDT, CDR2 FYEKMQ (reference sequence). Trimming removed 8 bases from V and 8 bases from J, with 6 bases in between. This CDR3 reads CASRRGYTF. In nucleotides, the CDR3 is TGTGCCAGCCGGAGGGGCTACACCTTC.

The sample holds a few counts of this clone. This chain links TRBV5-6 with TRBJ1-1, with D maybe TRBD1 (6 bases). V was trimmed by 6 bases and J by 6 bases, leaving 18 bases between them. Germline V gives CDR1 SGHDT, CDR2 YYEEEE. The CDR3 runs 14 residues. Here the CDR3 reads CASTRFWGRAEAFF. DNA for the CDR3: TGTGCCAGCACCAGATTTTGGGGGCGGGCTGAAGCTTTCTTT.

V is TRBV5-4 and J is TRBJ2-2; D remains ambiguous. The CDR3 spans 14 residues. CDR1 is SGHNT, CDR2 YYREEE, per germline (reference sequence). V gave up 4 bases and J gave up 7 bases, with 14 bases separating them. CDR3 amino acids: CASSTPLRSGELFF. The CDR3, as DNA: TGTGCCAGCAGCACCCCGCTCCGGAGCGGGGAGCTGTTTTTT. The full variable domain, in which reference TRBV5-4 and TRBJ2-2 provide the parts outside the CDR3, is ETGVTQSPTHLIKTRGQQVTLRCSSQSGHNTVSWYQQALGQGPQFIFQYYREEENGRGNFPPRFSGLQFPNYSSELNVNALELDDSALYLCASSTPLRSGELFFGEGSRLTVL.

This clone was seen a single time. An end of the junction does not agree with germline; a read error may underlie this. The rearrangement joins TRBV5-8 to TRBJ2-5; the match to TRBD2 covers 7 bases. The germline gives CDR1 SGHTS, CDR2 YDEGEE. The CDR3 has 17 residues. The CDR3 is CASSAPGQGGFQETLYF. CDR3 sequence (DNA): TGTGCCAGCAGCGCCCCCGGGCAGGGAGGGTTCCAAGAGACCCTGTACTTC.

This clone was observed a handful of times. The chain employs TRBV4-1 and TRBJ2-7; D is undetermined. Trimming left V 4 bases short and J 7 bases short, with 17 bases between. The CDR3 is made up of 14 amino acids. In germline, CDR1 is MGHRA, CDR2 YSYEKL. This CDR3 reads CASSPDALRWEQYF. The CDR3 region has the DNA TGCGCCAGCAGCCCGGACGCCCTTCGTTGGGAGCAGTACTTC.

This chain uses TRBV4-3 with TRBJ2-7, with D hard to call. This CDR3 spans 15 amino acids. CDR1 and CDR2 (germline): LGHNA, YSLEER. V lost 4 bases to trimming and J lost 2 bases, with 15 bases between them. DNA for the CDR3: TGCGCCAGCAGCCCGAATCATCATCCCACCTACGAGCAGTACTTC. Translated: CASSPNHHPTYEQYF.

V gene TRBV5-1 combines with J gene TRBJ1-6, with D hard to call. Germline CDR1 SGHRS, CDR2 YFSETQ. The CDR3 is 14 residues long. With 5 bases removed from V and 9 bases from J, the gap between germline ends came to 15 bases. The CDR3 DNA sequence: TGCGCCAGCAGACAAACAGCCGGGAGTTCACCCCTCCACTTT. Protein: CASRQTAGSSPLHF.

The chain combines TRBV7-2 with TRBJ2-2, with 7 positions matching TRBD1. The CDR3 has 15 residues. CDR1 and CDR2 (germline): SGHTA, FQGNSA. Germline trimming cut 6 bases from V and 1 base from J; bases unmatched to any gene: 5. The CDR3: CASRSRGLNTGELFF. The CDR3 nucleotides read TGTGCCAGCAGAAGCAGGGGGTTGAACACCGGGGAGCTGTTTTTT.

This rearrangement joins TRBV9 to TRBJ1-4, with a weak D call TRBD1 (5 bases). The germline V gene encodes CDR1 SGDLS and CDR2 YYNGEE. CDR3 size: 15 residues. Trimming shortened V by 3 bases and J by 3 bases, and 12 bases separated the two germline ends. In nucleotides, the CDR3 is TGTGCCAGCAGCGCCCGGGACGGAGCTAATGAAAAACTGTTTTTT. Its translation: CASSARDGANEKLFF.

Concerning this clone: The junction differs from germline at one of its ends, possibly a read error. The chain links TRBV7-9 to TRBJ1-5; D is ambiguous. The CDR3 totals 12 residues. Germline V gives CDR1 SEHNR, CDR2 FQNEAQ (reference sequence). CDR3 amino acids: CASSPDNRPQHF. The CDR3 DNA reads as TGTGCCAGCAGCCCTGACAATCGGCCCCAGCATTTT.

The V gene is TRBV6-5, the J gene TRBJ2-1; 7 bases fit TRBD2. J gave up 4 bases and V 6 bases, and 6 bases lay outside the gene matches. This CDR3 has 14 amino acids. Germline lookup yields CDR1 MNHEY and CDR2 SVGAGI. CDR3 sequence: CASSPGTTYNEQFF. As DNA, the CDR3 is TGTGCCAGCAGCCCCGGGACTACTTACAATGAGCAGTTCTTC.

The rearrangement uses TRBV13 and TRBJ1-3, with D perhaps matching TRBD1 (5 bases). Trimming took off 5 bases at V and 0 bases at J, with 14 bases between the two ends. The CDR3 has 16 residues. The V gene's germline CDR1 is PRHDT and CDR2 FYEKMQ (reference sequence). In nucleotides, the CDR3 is TGTGCCAGCAGCCTTATGGGGCCCTCCTCTGGAAACACCATATATTTT. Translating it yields CASSLMGPSSGNTIYF.

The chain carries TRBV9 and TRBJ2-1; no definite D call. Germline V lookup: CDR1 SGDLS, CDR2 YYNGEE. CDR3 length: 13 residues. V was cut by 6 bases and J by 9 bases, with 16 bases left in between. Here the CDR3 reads CASTHGLVGEQFF. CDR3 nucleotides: TGTGCCAGCACCCACGGCCTAGTCGGTGAGCAGTTCTTC.

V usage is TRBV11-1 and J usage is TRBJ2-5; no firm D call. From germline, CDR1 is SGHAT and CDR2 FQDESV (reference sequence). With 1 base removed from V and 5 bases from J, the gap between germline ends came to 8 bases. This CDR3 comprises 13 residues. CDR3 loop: CASSLGPVETQYF. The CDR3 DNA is TGTGCCAGCAGCTTAGGACCGGTGGAGACCCAGTACTTC.

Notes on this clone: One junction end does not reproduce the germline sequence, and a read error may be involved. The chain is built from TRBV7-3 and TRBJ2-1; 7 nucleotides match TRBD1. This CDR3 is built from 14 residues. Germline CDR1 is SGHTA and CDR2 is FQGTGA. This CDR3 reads CTSSLGSPGQEQFF. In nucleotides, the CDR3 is TGTACCAGCAGCTTAGGTTCACCGGGACAGGAGCAGTTCTTC. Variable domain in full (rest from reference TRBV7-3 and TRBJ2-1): GAGVSQTPSNKVTEKGKYVELRCDPISGHTALYWYRQSLGQGPEFLIYFQGTGAADDSGLPNDRFFAVRPEGSVSTLKIQRTERGDSAVYLCTSSLGSPGQEQFFGPGTRLTVL.

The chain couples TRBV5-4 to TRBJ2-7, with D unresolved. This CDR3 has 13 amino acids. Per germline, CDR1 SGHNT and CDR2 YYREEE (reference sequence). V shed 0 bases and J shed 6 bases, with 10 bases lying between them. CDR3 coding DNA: TGTGCCAGCAGCTTGGACGGGTTGGGCGAGCAGTACTTC. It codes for CASSLDGLGEQYF.

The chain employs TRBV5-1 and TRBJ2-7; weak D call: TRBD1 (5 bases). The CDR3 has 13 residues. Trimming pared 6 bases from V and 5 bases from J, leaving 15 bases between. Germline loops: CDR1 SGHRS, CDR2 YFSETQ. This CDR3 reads CASNSDTRNEQYF. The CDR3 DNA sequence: TGCGCCAGCAACTCGGACACACGGAACGAGCAGTACTTC.

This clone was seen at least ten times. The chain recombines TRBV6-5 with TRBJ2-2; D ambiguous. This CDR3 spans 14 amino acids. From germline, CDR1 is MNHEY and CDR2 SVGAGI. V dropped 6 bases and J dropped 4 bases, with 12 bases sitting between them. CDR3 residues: CASSPSASTGELFF. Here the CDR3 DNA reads TGTGCCAGCAGCCCCTCAGCGAGCACCGGGGAGCTGTTTTTT.

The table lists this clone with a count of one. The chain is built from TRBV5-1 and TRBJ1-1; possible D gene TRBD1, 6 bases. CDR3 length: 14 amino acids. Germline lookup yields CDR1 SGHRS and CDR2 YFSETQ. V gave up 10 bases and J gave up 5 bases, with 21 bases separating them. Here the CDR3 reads CASKGDPGGTEAFF. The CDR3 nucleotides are TGCGCCTCAAAGGGGGACCCCGGGGGAACTGAAGCTTTCTTT.

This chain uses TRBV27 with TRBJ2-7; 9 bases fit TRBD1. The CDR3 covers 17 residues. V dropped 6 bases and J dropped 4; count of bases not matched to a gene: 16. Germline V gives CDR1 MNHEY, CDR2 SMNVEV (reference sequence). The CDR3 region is CASSHPLQGAKGYEQYF. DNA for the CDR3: TGTGCCAGCAGCCATCCATTACAGGGGGCAAAGGGGTACGAGCAGTACTTC.

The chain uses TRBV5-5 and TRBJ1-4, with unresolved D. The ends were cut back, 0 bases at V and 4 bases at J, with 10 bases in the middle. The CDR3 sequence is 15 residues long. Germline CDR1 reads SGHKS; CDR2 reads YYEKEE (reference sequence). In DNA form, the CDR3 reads TGTGCCAGCAGCTTGGGGGATCGATTTAATGAAAAACTGTTTTTT. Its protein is CASSLGDRFNEKLFF. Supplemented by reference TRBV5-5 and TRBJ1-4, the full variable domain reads DAGVTQSPTHLIKTRGQQVTLRCSPISGHKSVSWYQQVLGQGPQFIFQYYEKEERGRGNFPDRFSARQFPNYSSELNVNALLLGDSALYLCASSLGDRFNEKLFFGSGTQLSVL.

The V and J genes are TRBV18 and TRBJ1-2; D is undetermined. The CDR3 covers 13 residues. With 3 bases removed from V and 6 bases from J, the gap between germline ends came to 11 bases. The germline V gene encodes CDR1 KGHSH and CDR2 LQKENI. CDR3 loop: CASSPRIGDGYTF. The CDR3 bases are TGTGCCAGCTCACCGAGGATCGGGGATGGCTACACCTTC.